The 15 T cell receptor beta chains listed next were all sequenced from one sample in a study of Graves' ophthalmopathy and Graves' hyperthyroidism. Beta-chain TCR CDR3 regions were amplified from RNA transcripts. First-round RT-PCR employed HTBI primers, with a second-round multiplex PCR after it. In TCRdb, the multiplex PCR reads were re-called with MiXCR into one record per CDR3 protein. The sample shows almost 750,000 distinct CDR3 sequences, around 40% of them seen only once. Sequencing was done on a sample of peripheral blood. The receptor set was obtained from an adult man with Graves' ophthalmopathy.

The chain employs TRBV10-3 and TRBJ1-1; 7 bases agree with TRBD1. The germline gives CDR1 ENHRY, CDR2 SYGVKD. The CDR3 extends over 20 amino acids. V lost 10 bases to trimming and J lost 8 bases; unmatched junction nucleotides: 34. The CDR3 loop is CASRPQWRTGALGEGGEAFF. CDR3 nucleotide sequence: TGTGCCAGCAGGCCACAGTGGCGAACAGGGGCGCTGGGAGAAGGGGGGGAAGCTTTCTTT.

The chain has TRBV20-1 and TRBJ2-7; D is possibly TRBD1 (5 bases). V shed 2 bases and J shed 5 bases, with 13 bases lying between them. Germline-derived CDR1 and CDR2 are DFQATT and SNEGSKA (reference sequence). This CDR3 is built from 13 residues. This chain's CDR3 is CSARQPGRHEQYF. For the CDR3, the DNA is TGCAGTGCTAGACAGCCAGGGCGGCACGAGCAGTACTTC.

The chain is built from TRBV6-5 and TRBJ1-1; 7 nucleotides match TRBD1. The CDR3 covers 15 residues. In germline, CDR1 is MNHEY, CDR2 SVGAGI. Germline trimming cut 8 bases from V and 0 bases from J; bases unmatched to any gene: 9. The CDR3 nucleotides are TGTGCCAGCTCGATGGACAGGAGAATGAACACTGAAGCTTTCTTT. This encodes CASSMDRRMNTEAFF.

V gene TRBV10-3 combines with J gene TRBJ2-5; D not resolved. This CDR3 contains 13 residues. In germline, CDR1 is ENHRY, CDR2 SYGVKD. With 6 bases removed from V and 1 base from J, the gap between germline ends came to 9 bases. In nucleotides, the CDR3 is TGTGCCATCAGCTACCGGGCCCAAGAGACCCAGTACTTC. Translated: CAISYRAQETQYF.

The J gene is TRBJ1-1, the V gene TRBV10-3; TRBD1 matches at 10 bases. From germline, CDR1 is ENHRY and CDR2 SYGVKD. The CDR3 is 13 amino acids. With V trimmed by 4 bases and J by 4 bases, 0 bases remained unmatched. The CDR3 bases are TGTGCCATCAGTGGGACAGGGGGCACTGAAGCTTTCTTT. Translation: CAISGTGGTEAFF.

This clonotype appeared many times. This chain connects TRBV9 to TRBJ1-1; 9 bases map to TRBD1. Trimming took 4 bases from V and 6 from J; bases not matched to a gene: 4. CDR1 is SGDLS, CDR2 YYNGEE, per germline. The CDR3 contains 13 residues. The chain's CDR3 is CASSTRQGAEAFF. The CDR3 region has the DNA TGTGCCAGCAGCACACGACAGGGGGCTGAAGCTTTCTTT. Complete variable domain (other parts from reference TRBV9 and TRBJ1-1): DSGVTQTPKHLITATGQRVTLRCSPRSGDLSVYWYQQSLDQGLQFLIQYYNGEERAKGNILERFSAQQFPDLHSELNLSSLELGDSALYFCASSTRQGAEAFFGQGTRLTVV.

This clonotype was counted ten times or more. The V gene is TRBV29-1, the J gene TRBJ1-1; D is possibly TRBD1 (5 bases). Looked up from germline, CDR1 is SQVTM and CDR2 is ANQGSEA. The CDR3 totals 11 residues. V dropped 6 bases and J dropped 8 bases, with 13 bases sitting between them. The CDR3 protein is CSVTGTYEAFF. The CDR3 coding sequence is TGCAGCGTGACTGGGACCTACGAAGCTTTCTTT.

This clonotype was counted a few times. A read error may explain this, as a much larger clone is one base away. The rearrangement uses TRBV9 and TRBJ1-2; TRBD1 matches at 7 bases. The CDR3 totals 12 residues. The V gene end was trimmed by 4 bases and the J gene end by 5 bases; junction bases not matched to a gene: 2. Germline loops: CDR1 SGDLS, CDR2 YYNGEE. The CDR3 protein is CASSTGEYGYTF. For the CDR3, the DNA is TGTGCCAGCAGCACAGGGGAGTATGGCTACACCTTC.

In its sample, this clonotype was seen a few times. The V and J genes are TRBV20-1 and TRBJ1-2; D is perhaps TRBD1 (5 bases). Trimming shortened V by 0 bases and J by 8 bases, and 16 bases separated the two germline ends. Germline values: CDR1 DFQATT, CDR2 SNEGSKA (reference sequence). This CDR3 contains 14 residues. CDR3: CSARDLEGGAGYTF. Here the CDR3 DNA reads TGCAGTGCTAGAGATCTGGAGGGAGGGGCCGGCTACACCTTC.

Worth noting for this clonotype: Without the conserved terminal phenylalanine or tryptophan, this CDR3 likely stems from a read error. This chain connects TRBV29-1 to TRBJ1-1, with D maybe TRBD1 (5 bases). The CDR3 consists of 13 residues. Germline assignment: CDR1 SQVTM and CDR2 ANQGSEA. The V end was cut by 6 bases, the J end by 0 bases, with 11 bases between. In DNA, the CDR3 is TGCAGCGTCGGACACATCATGAACACTGAAGCTTTCCTT. It codes for CSVGHIMNTEAFL.

This clonotype has a count of ten or more. As DNA, the CDR3 is TGCAGTGCTGGGTCAAGAGGGAGTAATAATTCACCCCTCCACTTT. This translates into CSAGSRGSNNSPLHF. V usage is TRBV20-1 and J usage is TRBJ1-6; D call uncertain. The V end lost 5 bases, the J end lost 5 bases, and 16 bases lay between the germline ends. Germline CDR1 reads DFQATT; CDR2 reads SNEGSKA (reference sequence). The CDR3 sequence is 15 residues long.

This CDR3 reads CASSRSRGEETQYF. In DNA form, the CDR3 reads TGTGCCAGCTCACGATCCCGAGGGGAAGAGACCCAGTACTTC. The chain combines TRBV7-8 with TRBJ2-5; D tentatively fits TRBD1 or TRBD2 (5 bases each). The CDR3 length is 14 residues. The germline gives CDR1 SGHVS, CDR2 FQNEAQ. The germline V and J ends were trimmed by 8 bases and 3 bases, with 16 bases remaining between them.

This clonotype has just a few counts. The chain couples TRBV10-3 to TRBJ2-5; 12 positions agree with TRBD2. This CDR3 comprises 15 residues. Germline V gene lookup returns CDR1 ENHRY and CDR2 SYGVKD. J lost 1 base, V lost 6 bases, and 3 bases had no gene match. The CDR3 protein is CAIRASGGAQETQYF. The CDR3 DNA sequence: TGTGCCATCAGAGCTAGCGGGGGGGCCCAAGAGACCCAGTACTTC.

On this clonotype: This is likely a read error, given that the CDR3 carries no conserved phenylalanine or tryptophan at its end. CDR3 DNA: TGTGCCAGCAGCTTGGGGTGGGGGAACACTGAAGCTTTCTTG. Its protein product is CASSLGWGNTEAFL. The chain links TRBV7-9 to TRBJ1-1; D not resolved. The CDR3 sequence is 14 residues long. Looked up from germline, CDR1 is SEHNR and CDR2 is FQNEAQ (reference sequence). V lost 3 bases and J lost 1, with 9 bases in between.

The chain links TRBV20-1 to TRBJ1-6; possibly TRBD1 for D (5 bases). CDR3 size: 16 residues. CDR1 and CDR2 (germline): DFQATT, SNEGSKA (reference sequence). V lost 0 bases, J lost 7 bases, and 16 bases lay in between. The CDR3 region has the DNA TGCAGTGCTAGAGAGTTTAGGGCAGGGTCGAATTCACCCCTCCACTTT. Its protein product is CSAREFRAGSNSPLHF.